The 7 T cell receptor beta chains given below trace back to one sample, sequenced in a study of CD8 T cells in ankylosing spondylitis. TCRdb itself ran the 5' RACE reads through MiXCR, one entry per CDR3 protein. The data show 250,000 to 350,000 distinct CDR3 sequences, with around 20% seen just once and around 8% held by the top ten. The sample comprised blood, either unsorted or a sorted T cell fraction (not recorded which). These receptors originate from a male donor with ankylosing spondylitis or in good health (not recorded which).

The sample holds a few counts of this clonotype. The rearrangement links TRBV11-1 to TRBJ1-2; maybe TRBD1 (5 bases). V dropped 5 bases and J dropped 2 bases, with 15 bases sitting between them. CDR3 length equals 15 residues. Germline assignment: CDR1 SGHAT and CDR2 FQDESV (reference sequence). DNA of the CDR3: TGTGCCAGCAGCCCCCACCAGACAGCAAACTATGGCTACACCTTC. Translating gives CASSPHQTANYGYTF.

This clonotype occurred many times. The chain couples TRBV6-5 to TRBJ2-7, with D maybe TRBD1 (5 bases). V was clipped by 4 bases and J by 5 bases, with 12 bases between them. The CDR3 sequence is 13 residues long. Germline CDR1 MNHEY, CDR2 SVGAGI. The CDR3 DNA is TGTGCCAGCAGTTTAGCCCAGGGCCACGAGCAGTACGTC. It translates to CASSLAQGHEQYV.

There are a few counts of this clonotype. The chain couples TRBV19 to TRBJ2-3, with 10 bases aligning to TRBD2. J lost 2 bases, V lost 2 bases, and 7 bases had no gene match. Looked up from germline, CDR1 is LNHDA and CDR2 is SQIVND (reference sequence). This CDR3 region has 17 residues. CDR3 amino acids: CASSIMGLAGDTDTQYF. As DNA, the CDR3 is TGTGCCAGTAGTATAATGGGGCTAGCGGGGGACACAGATACGCAGTATTTT.

The CDR3 DNA sequence: TGTGCCAGCAGCCAAGCAGGCCCTAGCACAGATACGCAGTATTTT. Its translation: CASSQAGPSTDTQYF. The rearrangement joins TRBV3-1 to TRBJ2-3, with D uncertain. CDR3 length: 15 amino acids. V was trimmed by 1 base and J by 0 bases, leaving 8 bases between them. Germline CDR1 reads LGHDT; CDR2 reads YNNKEL (reference sequence).

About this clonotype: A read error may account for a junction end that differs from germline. The CDR3 DNA is TGTGCCAGCAGTTCCGACACTAGTTTCCCCTACAATGCGCAGTTCTTC. Translated, it gives CASSSDTSFPYNAQFF. V gene TRBV27 combines with J gene TRBJ2-1, with a weak D call TRBD2 (5 bases). CDR3 length: 16 residues. The germline CDR1 and CDR2 sequences are MNHEY and SMNVEV (reference sequence).

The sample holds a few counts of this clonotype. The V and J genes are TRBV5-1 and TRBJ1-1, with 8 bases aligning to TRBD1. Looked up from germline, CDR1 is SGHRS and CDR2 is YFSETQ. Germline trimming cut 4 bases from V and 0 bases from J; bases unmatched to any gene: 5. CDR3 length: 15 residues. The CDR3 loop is CASSPPGQVNTEAFF. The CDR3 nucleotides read TGCGCCAGCAGCCCACCGGGACAGGTGAACACTGAAGCTTTCTTT.

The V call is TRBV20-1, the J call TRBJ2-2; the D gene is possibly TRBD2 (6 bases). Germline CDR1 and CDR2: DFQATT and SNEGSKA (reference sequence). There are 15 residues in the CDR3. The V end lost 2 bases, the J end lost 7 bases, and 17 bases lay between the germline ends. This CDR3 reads CSARPPGLAYGELFF. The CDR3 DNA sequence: TGCAGTGCTAGACCTCCGGGACTCGCCTACGGGGAGCTGTTTTTT.